This TCR beta chain was recorded in a study of cytomegalovirus exposure and HLA in healthy donors. The CDR3 runs 17 residues. From germline, CDR1 is MGHRA and CDR2 YSYEKL. Unmatched junction bases numbered 6, after V lost 2 bases and J lost 2 bases. On this clone: The antigen is unknown.

Broader study findings: As a later analysis revealed, most CMV-associated TCR beta chains appeared HLA-restricted. For presence/absence analyses, sequencing depth was assumed to be roughly uniform across donors.

Vbeta (60) and Jbeta (13) primers were used in the PCR. Some clones are missing from TCRdb's copy, which holds only in-frame ones; the method was immunoSEQ multiplex PCR. Of 100,000 to 120,000 clones listed, about four fifths are singletons. What was sequenced was PBMCs. This chain connects TRBV4-1 to TRBJ2-3; 11 nucleotides align to TRBD2. This TCR came from an older woman in good health and CMV-seropositive. CDR3 DNA sequence: TGCGCCAGCAGCCAATACGGGACTAGCGGAAACACAGATACGCAGTATTTT. It specifies CASSQYGTSGNTDTQYF.